Listed below are T cell receptor beta chains from one sample, sequenced in a study of PD-1 blockade in classical Hodgkin lymphoma. Produced via immunoSEQ multiplex PCR; TCRdb's table is partial and in-frame only. The table includes about 13,000 clones, about four fifths detected once. The source was peripheral blood mononuclear cells (PBMCs), collected at baseline. These receptors were collected from a human donor with classical Hodgkin lymphoma. CDR3s include the opening cysteine and the closing phenylalanine or tryptophan. D genes are given only for firm matches. Clone size is given for some rows only: seen once, a few or many times, or a class if the clone is expanded.

v_call	d_call	j_call	clone_size	cdr3_nt	cdr3_aa
TRBV6-1	-	TRBJ1-1	-	TGTGCCAGCAGTGGCAGGGGTTTTACATGGTTGAACACTGAAGCTTTCTTT	CASSGRGFTWLNTEAFF
TRBV4-2	-	TRBJ1-6	-	TGTGCCAGCAGCCAAGATTCCGGCAGGGACCATAATTCACCCCTCCACTTT	CASSQDSGRDHNSPLHF
TRBV20-1	-	TRBJ2-4	-	TGCAGTGCTAGAGGGGAGGTCATTCAGTACTTC	CSARGEVIQYF
TRBV28	-	TRBJ1-2	-	TGTGCCAGCAACTCTAGGGGACTTGATGGCTACACCTTC	CASNSRGLDGYTF
TRBV13	-	TRBJ1-2	-	TGTGCCAGCAGCACAAGGGGGTACGGCTACACCTTC	CASSTRGYGYTF
TRBV11-1	-	TRBJ2-5	-	TGTGCCAGCAGCTGGCCGGGACACCCTCCAGTGGAGACCCAGTACTTC	CASSWPGHPPVETQYF
TRBV25-1	-	TRBJ2-1	-	TGTGCCACAGAGGACAGAGCAACCTACAATGAGCAGTTCTTC	CATEDRATYNEQFF
TRBV5-1	-	TRBJ1-1	-	TGCGCCAGCAGCTTGAGTGGGGGAACGAACACTGAAGCTTTCTTT	CASSLSGGTNTEAFF
TRBV6-5	TRBD1	TRBJ1-1	once	TGTGCCAGCACCCCGCCAGGGGGTGGGATGGAAGCTTTCTTT	CASTPPGGGMEAFF
TRBV9	-	TRBJ1-3	-	TGTGCCAGCAGCCCAAAGACACAGGGAAACACCATATATTTT	CASSPKTQGNTIYF
TRBV9	TRBD1	TRBJ1-4	-	TGTGCCAGCAGCGTAGGACAGGGTGGCGAAAAACTGTTTTTT	CASSVGQGGEKLFF
TRBV5-5	-	TRBJ1-3	-	TGTGCCAGCAGCTCAAGAGGCATATTCGGAACTGGAAACACCATATATTTT	CASSSRGIFGTGNTIYF
TRBV7-3	-	TRBJ1-2	once	TGTGCCAGCAGCTTATCCGGGGCTAACTATGGCTACACCTTC	CASSLSGANYGYTF
TRBV7-3	-	TRBJ2-1	-	TGTGCCAGCAGTTTAGGGGTGCGGGATTCCTACAATGAGCAGTTCTTC	CASSLGVRDSYNEQFF
TRBV19	-	TRBJ1-2	-	TGTGCCAGTAGTTCCGACAGGCGGGGCTACACCTTC	CASSSDRRGYTF
TRBV19	-	TRBJ1-1	-	TGTGCCAGTAGGGAGGGTCGCCTCATGAACACTGAAGCTTTCTTT	CASREGRLMNTEAFF
TRBV29-1	-	TRBJ2-3	-	TGCAGCGTCCCGGGACAAAACACAGATACGCAGTATTTT	CSVPGQNTDTQYF
TRBV10-3	TRBD2	TRBJ2-7	-	TGTGCCATCAGTCGTATCTTAGGACTAGCGGAATACGAGCAGTACTTC	CAISRILGLAEYEQYF
TRBV11-3	-	TRBJ1-1	-	TGTGCCAGCAGCTTAGACGGATACACTGAAGCTTTCTTT	CASSLDGYTEAFF
TRBV28	TRBD2	TRBJ2-5	-	TGTGCCAGCAGTCCCTATTCGGGGGGGTACCAAGAGACCCAGTACTTC	CASSPYSGGYQETQYF
TRBV30	-	TRBJ2-7	-	TGTGCCTGGGGACGGCAGTCCGAGCAGTACTTC	CAWGRQSEQYF
TRBV18	-	TRBJ2-2	-	TGTGCCAGCTCACCACAGGGAGGAGACACCGGGGAGCTGTTTTTT	CASSPQGGDTGELFF
TRBV5-1	TRBD1	TRBJ1-2	-	TGCGCCAGCAGCGCGACCGGGACAGGGGATGGCTACACCTTC	CASSATGTGDGYTF
TRBV7-8	-	TRBJ1-2	-	TGTGCCAGCAGCTTAGTTTCCAGGCAGGGCTACACCTTC	CASSLVSRQGYTF
TRBV12-5	-	TRBJ1-2	-	TGTGCTAGTGGTTTGGGTTATGGCTACACCTTC	CASGLGYGYTF
TRBV28	-	TRBJ1-5	once	TGTGCCAGCAGTAAGGCAGGACTATTGAGCAATCAGCCCCAGCATTTT	CASSKAGLLSNQPQHF
TRBV27	TRBD2	TRBJ2-2	-	TGTGCCAGCAGTTTATCTGTAAGCGGGGCCTACGGGGAGCTGTTTTTT	CASSLSVSGAYGELFF
TRBV19	-	TRBJ2-1	-	TGTGCCAGCGGGGGATGGTCTTGGTACAATGAGCAGTTCTTC	CASGGWSWYNEQFF
TRBV11-3	TRBD1	TRBJ2-2	-	TGTGCCAGCGGCGGACAGGGGGCCTCCGGGGAGCTGTTTTTT	CASGGQGASGELFF
TRBV18	-	TRBJ1-1	-	TGTGCCAGCTCACGTAACGGACAGTACACTGAAGCTTTCTTT	CASSRNGQYTEAFF
TRBV7-2	-	TRBJ2-7	-	TGTGCCAGCAGCTTGCGACAGACGCAGCAGTACTTC	CASSLRQTQQYF
TRBV27	-	TRBJ2-3	-	TGTGCCAGCAGGGCTCTAGCGAAGCACACAGATACGCAGTATTTT	CASRALAKHTDTQYF
TRBV6-5	-	TRBJ2-3	-	TGTGCCAGCAGTTACGGGCCATTTGGCGATACGCAGTATTTT	CASSYGPFGDTQYF
TRBV27	-	TRBJ2-6	-	TGTGCCAGCAGTGCATACTCTGGGGCCAACGTCCTGACTTTC	CASSAYSGANVLTF
TRBV28	-	TRBJ2-7	-	TGTGCCAGCACTTCAAATACCCCAGGGAGGCTAGCAGGCTCGGTTTACGAGCAGTACTTC	CASTSNTPGRLAGSVYEQYF
TRBV7-6	-	TRBJ1-4	once	TGTGCCAGCAGCGCACCGATGGAAAAACTGTTTTTT	CASSAPMEKLFF
TRBV9	TRBD2	TRBJ2-3	-	TGTGCCAGCAGCGAGACTAGCGGGGGGGCATCAGATACGCAGTATTTT	CASSETSGGASDTQYF